Each of the 21 T cell receptor beta chains below was sequenced from the same sample in a study of blood T cell repertoires in COVID-19. The method was immunoSEQ multiplex PCR; TCRdb's version includes in-frame clones alone and lacks a portion of them. Of 70,000 to 95,000 clones listed, approximately 90% are singletons. Specimen: peripheral blood. The receptors here all came from a woman aged 80 or older with active COVID-19.

The chain recombines TRBV24-1 with TRBJ1-2; unclear D gene. Trimming removed 2 bases at V and 4 bases at J, with 7 bases between. Germline V gene data show CDR1 as KGHDR and CDR2 as SFDVKD. This CDR3 has 13 residues. The CDR3 DNA sequence: TGTGCCACCAGTGATTCGCGGGCCTATGGCTACACCTTC. This translates into CATSDSRAYGYTF.

The V and J genes are TRBV4-2 and TRBJ2-1; 8 bases line up with TRBD2. The CDR3 has 15 residues. The junction had 7 bases not matched to a gene; V was cut back by 0 bases and J by 9 bases. CDR1 is LGHNA and CDR2 is YNFKEQ in the germline V gene. CDR3 DNA: TGTGCCAGCAGCCAAGATCGGACTAGCTCAGGTGAGCAGTTCTTC. This codes for CASSQDRTSSGEQFF.

This clone has a handful of counts. V is TRBV7-9 and J is TRBJ1-2; tentatively, D is TRBD1 (6 bases). The germline gives CDR1 SEHNR, CDR2 FQNEAQ (reference sequence). This CDR3 is 13 amino acids long. The germline V and J ends were trimmed by 1 base and 4 bases, with 7 bases remaining between them. The CDR3 spells CASSLEDSYGYTF. The CDR3 coding sequence is TGTGCCAGCAGCTTAGAGGACAGCTATGGCTACACCTTC.

This clone occurred a few times. The chain joins TRBV27 to TRBJ1-5; D remains unclear. Germline V gene lookup returns CDR1 MNHEY and CDR2 SMNVEV (reference sequence). V was cut by 7 bases and J by 6 bases, with 10 bases left in between. The CDR3 contains 12 residues. In DNA form, the CDR3 reads TGTGCCAGCACCGTGCGTACTCAGCCCCAGCATTTT. Translating gives CASTVRTQPQHF.

In this sample, this clone turned up a few times. The V call is TRBV30, the J call TRBJ2-5, with D hard to call. CDR1 is GTSNPN and CDR2 is SVGIG in the germline V gene (reference sequence). The CDR3 covers 11 residues. The V gene lost 3 bases and the J gene lost 5 bases, with 7 bases spanning the gap. The CDR3 sequence is CAWSRVETQYF. As DNA, the CDR3 is TGTGCCTGGAGCCGAGTGGAGACCCAGTACTTC. Supplemented by reference TRBV30 and TRBJ2-5, the full variable domain reads SQTIHQWPATLVQPVGSPLSLECTVEGTSNPNLYWYRQAAGRGLQLLFYSVGIGQISSEVPQNLSASRPQDRQFILSSKKLLLSDSGFYLCAWSRVETQYFGPGTRLLVL.

The CDR3 coding sequence is TGTGCCATCAGTGAAGCGGGAGGGCCGCTGAGTGAGCAGTTCTTC. It translates to CAISEAGGPLSEQFF. The chain couples TRBV10-3 to TRBJ2-1, with 10 bases matching TRBD2. Germline CDR1 reads ENHRY; CDR2 reads SYGVKD. V gave up 3 bases and J gave up 9 bases; unmatched junction bases: 8. The CDR3 length is 15 residues.

The gene calls are TRBV19 and TRBJ2-5; D may be TRBD2 (6 bases). The germline V and J ends were trimmed by 7 bases and 5 bases, with 20 bases remaining between them. Germline assignment: CDR1 LNHDA and CDR2 SQIVND (reference sequence). The CDR3 has 15 amino acids. DNA for the CDR3: TGTGCCAGTACTGCGCGGGGAGTCTTATGGGAGACCCAGTACTTC. It encodes CASTARGVLWETQYF.

The chain carries TRBV28 and TRBJ1-1; 8 nucleotides align to TRBD1. The CDR3 has 14 amino acids. The germline CDR1 and CDR2 sequences are MDHEN and SYDVKM. Trimming took 4 bases from V and 1 from J; bases not matched to a gene: 2. CDR3 coding DNA: TGTGCCAGCAGTTCCGGACAGGGGAACACTGAAGCTTTCTTT. Translated, it gives CASSSGQGNTEAFF.

The chain recombines TRBV11-2 with TRBJ2-1, with TRBD1 matching 7 bases. The V segment lost 5 bases and the J segment 4 bases; nucleotides outside the gene matches: 14. This CDR3 is 17 amino acids long. The germline V gene encodes CDR1 SGHAT and CDR2 FQNNGV. CDR3 bases: TGTGCCAGCAGCCCCGTCCGACAGGGATGGGGGTACAATGAGCAGTTCTTC. Its translation is CASSPVRQGWGYNEQFF.

The chain combines TRBV6-1 with TRBJ1-5; no firm D call. The CDR3 length is 16 residues. Germline V gene data show CDR1 as MNHNS and CDR2 as SASEGT. V was cut by 4 bases and J by 1 base, with 14 bases left in between. CDR3 sequence reads: CASSVRLQLSNQPQHF. In DNA form, the CDR3 reads TGTGCCAGCAGTGTCAGGCTCCAATTGAGCAATCAGCCCCAGCATTTT.

The CDR3 DNA sequence: TGTGCCAGCAGTTACACCGGGACTAGAGCCGATGAGCAGTTCTTC. As protein: CASSYTGTRADEQFF. The V gene is TRBV6-5, the J gene TRBJ2-1; 8 bases line up with TRBD2. Looked up from germline, CDR1 is MNHEY and CDR2 is SVGAGI. The V segment lost 2 bases and the J segment 8 bases; nucleotides outside the gene matches: 8. CDR3 length: 15 residues.

The CDR3 DNA follows: TGCAGCGTTGAATATACCACTAGCGGGACCAATGAGCAGTTCTTC. Encoded protein: CSVEYTTSGTNEQFF. The V call is TRBV29-1, the J call TRBJ2-1; 10 bases agree with TRBD2. CDR1 is SQVTM and CDR2 is ANQGSEA in the germline V gene. The CDR3 sequence is 15 residues long. Unmatched junction bases numbered 7, after V lost 2 bases and J lost 6 bases.

J is TRBJ1-5 and V is TRBV6-4; no reliable D call. Germline-derived CDR1 and CDR2 are MRHNA and SNTAGT. The ends were cut back, 7 bases at V and 11 bases at J, with 15 bases in the middle. This CDR3 spans 12 amino acids. CDR3 DNA: TGTGCCAGCAAGAAAACCGCCGGTACCCAGCATTTT. Its protein is CASKKTAGTQHF.

The genes are TRBV6-6 and TRBJ1-1; D is perhaps TRBD1 (6 bases). Trimming removed 0 bases from V and 6 bases from J, with 11 bases in between. Germline CDR1 is MNHNY and CDR2 is SVGAGI (reference sequence). This CDR3 contains 14 residues. CDR3 coding DNA: TGTGCCAGCAGTTACTCACAGGGTTTTTCTGAAGCTTTCTTT. It codes for CASSYSQGFSEAFF.

This chain joins TRBV27 and TRBJ1-2; the match to TRBD1 covers 7 bases. Germline values: CDR1 MNHEY, CDR2 SMNVEV (reference sequence). Losses at the gene ends were 5 bases for V and 7 bases for J; bases not matched to a gene: 10. CDR3 length equals 14 residues. The CDR3 DNA is TGTGCCAGCAGTCAGGACAGGTTCAATCTTGGCTACACCTTC. It encodes CASSQDRFNLGYTF.

This clone appeared a single time. The J gene is TRBJ2-3, the V gene TRBV5-5; no reliable D call. Deletions cut 0 bases from V and 2 bases from J, with 16 bases between. Germline values: CDR1 SGHKS, CDR2 YYEKEE (reference sequence). The CDR3 has 17 amino acids. For the CDR3, the DNA is TGTGCCAGCAGCTTGGCCTTGGTGAGAACGGTCACAGATACGCAGTATTTT. This encodes CASSLALVRTVTDTQYF.

V gene TRBV19 combines with J gene TRBJ1-4, with D unresolved. The CDR3 runs 15 residues. Germline V gene data show CDR1 as LNHDA and CDR2 as SQIVND (reference sequence). V shed 4 bases and J shed 0 bases, with 9 bases lying between them. The CDR3 DNA follows: TGTGCCAGTAGTAGTCAGGATGCAACTAATGAAAAACTGTTTTTT. Residues: CASSSQDATNEKLFF.

J is TRBJ1-5 and V is TRBV6-5, with 8 nucleotides matching TRBD1. The germline V gene has CDR1 MNHEY and CDR2 SVGAGI. The CDR3 is 13 residues long. The V and J ends lost 10 bases and 4 bases, in that order; junction bases with no gene match: 6. The DNA of the CDR3 is TGTGCCACAACGGGACAGGAAAATCAGCCCCAGCATTTT. Its translation: CATTGQENQPQHF.

V gene TRBV6-2 or TRBV6-3 combines with J gene TRBJ2-7; D remains ambiguous. This CDR3 region has 12 residues. Trimming pared 5 bases from V and 3 bases from J, leaving 8 bases between. Germline CDR1 is MNHEY and CDR2 is SVGEGT. CDR3 sequence reads: CASSELFYEQYF. CDR3 in DNA: TGTGCCAGCAGTGAGTTATTCTACGAGCAGTACTTC.

The gene calls are TRBV10-2 and TRBJ2-5; 10 bases are a match to TRBD2. Losses at the gene ends were 6 bases for V and 9 bases for J; bases not matched to a gene: 10. Germline loops: CDR1 WSHSY, CDR2 SAAADI. The CDR3 spans 14 residues. The CDR3 coding sequence is TGCGCCAGCAGGGGACTAGCGCGACTTGTGCCCCAGTACTTC. Its protein is CASRGLARLVPQYF.

V and J are TRBV6-2 or TRBV6-3 and TRBJ2-1, with a possible D match to TRBD1 (6 bases). Germline V CDR1 and CDR2: MNHEY, SVGEGT. V was pared by 4 bases and J by 1 base, with 8 bases between. This CDR3 region has 14 residues. CDR3 in amino acids: CASSSQGSYNEQFF. The CDR3 DNA reads TGTGCCAGCAGTTCACAGGGTTCCTACAATGAGCAGTTCTTC.